A single sample is the source of the 6 T cell receptor beta chains below, sequenced in a study of control samples from healthy donors and cancer patients. Data came from immunoSEQ multiplex PCR; TCRdb stores just in-frame clones and leaves some out. The sample shows 170,000 or so clones, around 92% of them seen only once. The sample taken for sequencing was blood. These receptor sequences come from a woman in her forties in good health.

The gene calls are TRBV4-2 and TRBJ1-1; no clear D. Germline values: CDR1 LGHNA, CDR2 YNFKEQ. The CDR3 contains 16 residues. V lost 0 bases and J lost 1, with 12 bases in between. The CDR3 bases are TGTGCCAGCAGCCAAGAGATTCCCCTATCGAACACTGAAGCTTTCTTT. Amino acid sequence: CASSQEIPLSNTEAFF.

J is TRBJ1-2 and V is TRBV5-4; 12 bases fit TRBD1. CDR1 is SGHNT, CDR2 YYREEE, per germline (reference sequence). Trimming at V came to 3 bases and at J to 6 bases, leaving 9 bases not matched to a gene. This CDR3 has 16 residues. CDR3 sequence: CASSWDRGRTSHGYTF. For the CDR3, the DNA is TGTGCCAGCAGCTGGGACAGGGGGCGAACCTCTCATGGCTACACCTTC.

The chain is built from TRBV5-1 and TRBJ2-5, with 8 bases matching TRBD1. V gave up 0 bases and J gave up 4 bases; unmatched junction bases: 8. The CDR3 totals 16 residues. CDR1 is SGHRS and CDR2 is YFSETQ in the germline V gene. CDR3 nucleotide sequence: TGCGCCAGCAGCTTGGGGGGACAGGCGGGTTTAGAGACCCAGTACTTC. As protein: CASSLGGQAGLETQYF.

V gene TRBV29-1 combines with J gene TRBJ2-3; D possibly corresponds to TRBD1 (5 bases). Germline CDR1 SQVTM, CDR2 ANQGSEA. V was pared by 6 bases and J by 2 bases, with 9 bases between. The CDR3 sequence is 12 residues long. Here the CDR3 DNA reads TGCAGCGTCCCCAGGGTCACAGATACGCAGTATTTT. It codes for CSVPRVTDTQYF.

The chain employs TRBV2 and TRBJ1-6, with TRBD1 identical over 11 bases. Unmatched junction bases numbered 12, after V lost 6 bases and J lost 11 bases. This CDR3 has 16 residues. Looked up from germline, CDR1 is SNHLY and CDR2 is FYNNEI. CDR3 nucleotides: TGTGCCAGCAGCCCTGGACAGGGGGCATTAAAAACACCCCTCCACTTT. Protein sequence: CASSPGQGALKTPLHF. Supplemented by reference TRBV2 and TRBJ1-6, the full variable domain reads EPEVTQTPSHQVTQMGQEVILRCVPISNHLYFYWYRQILGQKVEFLVSFYNNEISEKSEIFDDQFSVERPDGSNFTLKIRSTKLEDSAMYFCASSPGQGALKTPLHFGNGTRLTVT.

The chain joins TRBV29-1 to TRBJ1-5; possibly TRBD1 for D (5 bases). Per germline, CDR1 SQVTM and CDR2 ANQGSEA. This CDR3 region has 13 residues. V dropped 6 bases and J dropped 2 bases, with 11 bases sitting between them. The CDR3 reads CSVRQGGNQPQHF. As DNA, the CDR3 is TGCAGCGTGAGGCAGGGAGGCAATCAGCCCCAGCATTTT.